This T cell receptor (beta chain) is from a study of shared clonotypes between healthy human individuals. Every subset's genomic DNA went evenly onto several immunoSEQ plates. Sorted-subset replicate PCRs used 200 to 250 ng DNA, some 31,000 T cell genomes. The data were produced by immunoSEQ multiplex PCR, yet TCRdb's version contains in-frame clones alone and is incomplete. The sample shows about 2 million clones, around 96% of them seen only once. Germline V CDR1 and CDR2: SGHAT, FQNNGV. This CDR3 has 13 amino acids. V gave up 4 bases and J gave up 4 bases; unmatched junction bases: 3. To note about this clone: Its antigen is not known.

Study-level findings and limits: Some naive CD4 clonotypes, around 5%, turned up in common across several donors. Depth of sequencing was expected to influence donor clonotype sharing.

CD45RO-negative cells were positively selected for CCR7, leaving out terminally differentiated effector memory CD45RA+ cells. The V gene is TRBV11-2, the J gene TRBJ2-7; 8 bases fit TRBD2. This TCR was recovered from a man aged 18 to 30 in good health. Material for sequencing was naive CD8+ T cells sorted from blood. The CDR3 DNA reads TGTGCCAGCAGCTGGAGCGGGAGATACGAGCAGTACTTC. Its protein product is CASSWSGRYEQYF.